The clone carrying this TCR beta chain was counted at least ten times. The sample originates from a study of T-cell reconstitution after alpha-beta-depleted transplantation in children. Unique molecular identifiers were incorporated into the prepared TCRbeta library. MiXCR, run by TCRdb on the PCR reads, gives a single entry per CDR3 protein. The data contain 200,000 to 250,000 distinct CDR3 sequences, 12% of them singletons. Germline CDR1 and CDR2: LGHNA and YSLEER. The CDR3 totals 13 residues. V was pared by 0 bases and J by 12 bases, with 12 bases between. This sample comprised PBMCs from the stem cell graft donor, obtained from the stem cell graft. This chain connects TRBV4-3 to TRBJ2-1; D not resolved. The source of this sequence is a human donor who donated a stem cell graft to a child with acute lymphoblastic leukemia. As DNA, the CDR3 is TGCGCCAGCAGCCAAGACCCCGCGTTTGGGCAGTTCTTC. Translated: CASSQDPAFGQFF.